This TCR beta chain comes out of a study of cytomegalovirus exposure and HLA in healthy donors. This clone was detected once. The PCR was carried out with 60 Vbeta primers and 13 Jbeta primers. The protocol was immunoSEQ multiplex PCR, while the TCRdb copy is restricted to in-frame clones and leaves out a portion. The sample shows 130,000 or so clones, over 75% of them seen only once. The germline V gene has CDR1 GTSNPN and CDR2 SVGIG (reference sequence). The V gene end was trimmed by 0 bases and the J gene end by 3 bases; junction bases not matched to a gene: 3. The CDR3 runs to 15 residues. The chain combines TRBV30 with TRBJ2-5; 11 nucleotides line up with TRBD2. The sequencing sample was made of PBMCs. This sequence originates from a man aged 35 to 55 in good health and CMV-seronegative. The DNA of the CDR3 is TGTGCCTGGAGTGTCGGGACTAGCGGAAAAGAGACCCAGTACTTC. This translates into CAWSVGTSGKETQYF.